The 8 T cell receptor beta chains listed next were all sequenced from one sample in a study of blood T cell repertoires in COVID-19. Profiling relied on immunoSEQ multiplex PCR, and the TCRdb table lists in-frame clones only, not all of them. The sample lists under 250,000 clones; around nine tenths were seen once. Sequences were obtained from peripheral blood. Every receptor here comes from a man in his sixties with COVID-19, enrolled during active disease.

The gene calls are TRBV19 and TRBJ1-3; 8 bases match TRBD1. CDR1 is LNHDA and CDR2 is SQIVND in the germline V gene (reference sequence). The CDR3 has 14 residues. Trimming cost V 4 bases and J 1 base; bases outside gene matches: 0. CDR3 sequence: CASSNRGSGNTIYF. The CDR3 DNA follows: TGTGCCAGTAGTAACAGGGGGTCTGGAAACACCATATATTTT.

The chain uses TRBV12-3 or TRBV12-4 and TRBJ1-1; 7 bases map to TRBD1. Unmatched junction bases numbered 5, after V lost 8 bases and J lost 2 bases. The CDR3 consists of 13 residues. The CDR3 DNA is TGTGCCAGCTTAGGACAGGACAACACTGAAGCTTTCTTT. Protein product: CASLGQDNTEAFF.

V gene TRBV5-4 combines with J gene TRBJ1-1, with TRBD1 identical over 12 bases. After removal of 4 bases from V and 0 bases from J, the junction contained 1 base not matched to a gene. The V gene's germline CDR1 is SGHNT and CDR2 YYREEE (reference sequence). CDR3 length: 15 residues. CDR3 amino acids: CASSGDRGLNTEAFF. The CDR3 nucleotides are TGTGCCAGCAGCGGGGACAGGGGGCTGAACACTGAAGCTTTCTTT.

Here the CDR3 reads CAWSKGLTNTEAFF. The CDR3 nucleotides read TGTGCCTGGAGTAAGGGGCTAACGAACACTGAAGCTTTCTTT. V gene TRBV30 combines with J gene TRBJ1-1; D might be TRBD1 (5 bases). Germline assignment: CDR1 GTSNPN and CDR2 SVGIG (reference sequence). V lost 2 bases to trimming and J lost 1 base, with 11 bases between them. CDR3 length equals 14 residues.

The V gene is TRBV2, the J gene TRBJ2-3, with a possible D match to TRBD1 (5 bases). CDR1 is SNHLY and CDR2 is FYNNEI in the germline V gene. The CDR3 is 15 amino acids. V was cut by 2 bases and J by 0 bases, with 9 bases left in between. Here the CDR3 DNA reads TGTGCCAGCAGTGAACAGGGAACTAGCACAGATACGCAGTATTTT. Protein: CASSEQGTSTDTQYF. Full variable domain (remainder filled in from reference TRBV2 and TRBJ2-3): EPEVTQTPSHQVTQMGQEVILRCVPISNHLYFYWYRQILGQKVEFLVSFYNNEISEKSEIFDDQFSVERPDGSNFTLKIRSTKLEDSAMYFCASSEQGTSTDTQYFGPGTRLTVL.

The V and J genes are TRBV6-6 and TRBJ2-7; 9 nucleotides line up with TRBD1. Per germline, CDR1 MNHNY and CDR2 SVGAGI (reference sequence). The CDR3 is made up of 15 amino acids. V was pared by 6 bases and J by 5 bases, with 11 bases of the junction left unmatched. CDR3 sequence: CASSKGQGVSHEQYF. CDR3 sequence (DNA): TGTGCCAGCAGCAAGGGACAGGGCGTTTCCCACGAGCAGTACTTC.

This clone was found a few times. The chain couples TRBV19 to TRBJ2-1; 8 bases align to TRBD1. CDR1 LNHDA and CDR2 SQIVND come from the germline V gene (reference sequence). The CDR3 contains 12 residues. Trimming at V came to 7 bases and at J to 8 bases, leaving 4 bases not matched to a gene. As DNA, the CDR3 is TGTGCCAGTAAGAGGACAGGGTATGAGCAGTTCTTC. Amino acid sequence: CASKRTGYEQFF.

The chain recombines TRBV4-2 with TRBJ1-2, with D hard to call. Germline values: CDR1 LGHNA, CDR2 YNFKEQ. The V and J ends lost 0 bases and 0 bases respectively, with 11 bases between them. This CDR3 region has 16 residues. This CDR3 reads CASSQEGYGTNYGYTF. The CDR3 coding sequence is TGTGCCAGCAGCCAAGAAGGATACGGGACTAACTATGGCTACACCTTC.